This TCR beta chain came from a study of somatic mutations in cytotoxic T cells in rheumatoid arthritis. Study findings and constraints: The study found CD8+ clonality increased with age in rheumatoid arthritis patients, not healthy controls.

TCRdb keeps only in-frame clones here, not all; method: immunoSEQ multiplex PCR. The repertoire consists of some 16,000 clones, with roughly 80% occurring once and the leading ten covering 4.8%. Concerning this clone itself: Its antigen is undetermined.

Positive magnetic bead selection isolated CD4+ and CD8+ cells, and flow cytometry checked purity. Specimen: CD8+ T cells sorted from blood. The TCR originated in an adult with rheumatoid arthritis.

For the CDR3, the DNA is TGTGCCAGCACTATGACAGGTGGTAATTCACCCCTCCACTTT. Translating it yields CASTMTGGNSPLHF. The J gene is TRBJ1-6, the V gene TRBV6-5; D might be TRBD1 (6 bases). There are 14 residues in the CDR3. CDR1 and CDR2 (germline): MNHEY, SVGAGI. V was pared by 7 bases and J by 6 bases, with 13 bases between.